This TCR beta chain was observed in a study of PD-L1 blockade in urothelial cancer. The overall study: Atezolizumab (1,200 mg intravenously every 3 weeks) began in the mid-2010s for patients. The authors examined blood 3 weeks (second dose) and 6 weeks after treatment start.

The time point is: peripheral blood 6 weeks after treatment start. Samples were collected from each patient before treatment and during treatment. Each patient gave between 1 and 8 of them in total. TCRdb's copy holds only in-frame clones and misses some; the assay was immunoSEQ multiplex PCR. The sample records fewer than 90,000 clones, 75% to 95% being singletons. V lost 1 base, J lost 10 bases, and 11 bases lay in between. CDR3 length: 13 amino acids. CDR1 and CDR2 from the germline V gene are SGHTA and FQGTGA. The input for sequencing was PBMCs, taken around atezolizumab (anti-PD-L1) treatment. This chain uses TRBV7-3 with TRBJ2-4; possible D gene TRBD1, 6 bases. The TCR sequence derives from an elderly woman with urothelial cancer. The CDR3 region is CASSLMGAGIQYF. The CDR3 nucleotides are TGTGCCAGCAGCTTAATGGGGGCTGGGATTCAGTACTTC.